This T cell receptor beta chain is from a study of blood T cells in healthy people across ages. A J-beta primer mix and a sample-barcoded 5' primer were used in a second PCR of roughly 6 to 12 cycles. TCRdb reprocessed the 5' RACE reads via MiXCR and lists one record per CDR3 protein. The profile shows roughly 1,300,000 distinct CDR3 sequences, almost 60% of them singletons. General study points: There were more naive CD4+ cells and higher diversity in long-lived donors than in aged donors.

Comment on this clonotype: Its antigen is not identified.

Sequencing was done on a sample of blood. The TCR comes from a young man in good health.

CDR3 sequence (DNA): TGTGCCAGCAGCTCCCCTCGCGGACGAAGCACAGATACGCAGTATTTT. It yields the protein CASSSPRGRSTDTQYF. The V call is TRBV13, the J call TRBJ2-3; D not certain. The CDR3 has 16 amino acids. CDR1 is PRHDT and CDR2 is FYEKMQ in the germline V gene (reference sequence). V was pared by 4 bases and J by 0 bases, with 14 bases between.